Sequencing of this T cell receptor (beta chain) was carried out in a study of blood T cell repertoires in COVID-19. Overall study context: Material from acute and convalescent COVID-19 was sourced from the United States, Italy and Spain.

Germline CDR1 and CDR2: SGHTA and FQGNSA. The CDR3 is 18 residues long. Unmatched junction bases numbered 17, after V lost 5 bases and J lost 7 bases. Data came from immunoSEQ multiplex PCR; TCRdb stores just in-frame clones and leaves some out. The table lists more than 250,000 clones, 70% to 90% of them singletons. Sequencing used PBMCs or T cells enriched from blood (not recorded which). The TCR originated in a woman aged 25 to 45 who had recovered from COVID-19. The chain has TRBV7-2 and TRBJ1-2; 12 positions match TRBD1. The CDR3 DNA follows: TGTGCCAGCAGCGCTCAACACTCGGGGGGACAGGGGGCGAGTGGCTACACCTTC. Protein sequence: CASSAQHSGGQGASGYTF. Full variable domain (rest looked up from reference TRBV7-2 and TRBJ1-2): GAGVSQSPSNKVTEKGKDVELRCDPISGHTALYWYRQSLGQGLEFLIYFQGNSAPDKSGLPSDRFSAERTGGSVSTLTIQRTQQEDSAVYLCASSAQHSGGQGASGYTFGSGTRLTVV.